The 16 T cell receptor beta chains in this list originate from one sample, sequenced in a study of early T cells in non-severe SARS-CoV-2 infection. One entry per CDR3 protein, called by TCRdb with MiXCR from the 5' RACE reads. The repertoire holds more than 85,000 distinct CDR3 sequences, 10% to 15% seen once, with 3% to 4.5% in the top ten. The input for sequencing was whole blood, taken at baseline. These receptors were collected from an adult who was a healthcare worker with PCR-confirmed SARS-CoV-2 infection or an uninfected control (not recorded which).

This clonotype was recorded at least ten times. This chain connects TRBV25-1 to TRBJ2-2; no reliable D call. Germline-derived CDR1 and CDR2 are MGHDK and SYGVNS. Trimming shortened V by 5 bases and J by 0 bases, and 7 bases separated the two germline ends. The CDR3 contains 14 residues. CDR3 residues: CASSRASNTGELFF. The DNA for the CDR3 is TGTGCCAGCAGTCGGGCGTCGAACACCGGGGAGCTGTTTTTT.

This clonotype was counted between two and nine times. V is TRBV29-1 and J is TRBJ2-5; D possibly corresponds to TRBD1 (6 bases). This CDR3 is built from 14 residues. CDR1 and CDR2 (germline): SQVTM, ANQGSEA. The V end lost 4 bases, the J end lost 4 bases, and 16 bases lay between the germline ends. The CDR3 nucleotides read TGCAGCGTTGTCCCAACAGGGCCCGTAGAGACCCAGTACTTC. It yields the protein CSVVPTGPVETQYF.

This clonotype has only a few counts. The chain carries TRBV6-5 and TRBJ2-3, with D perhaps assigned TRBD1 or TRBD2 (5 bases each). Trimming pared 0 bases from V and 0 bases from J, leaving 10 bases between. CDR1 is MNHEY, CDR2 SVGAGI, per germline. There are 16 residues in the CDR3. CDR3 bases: TGTGCCAGCAGTTACTCGTTTGGGGGAAGCACAGATACGCAGTATTTT. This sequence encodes CASSYSFGGSTDTQYF.

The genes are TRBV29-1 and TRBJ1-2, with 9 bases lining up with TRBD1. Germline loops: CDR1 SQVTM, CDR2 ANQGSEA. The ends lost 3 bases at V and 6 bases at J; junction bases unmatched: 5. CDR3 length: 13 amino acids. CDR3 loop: CSVEGQGRDGYTF. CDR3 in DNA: TGCAGCGTTGAGGGACAGGGTCGGGATGGCTACACCTTC.

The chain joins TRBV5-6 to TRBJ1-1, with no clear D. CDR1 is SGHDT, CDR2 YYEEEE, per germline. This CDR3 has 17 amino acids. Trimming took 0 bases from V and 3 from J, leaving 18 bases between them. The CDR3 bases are TGTGCCAGCAGCTTGGAGGTGGGAAGGATCTCCTACACTGAAGCTTTCTTT. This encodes CASSLEVGRISYTEAFF.

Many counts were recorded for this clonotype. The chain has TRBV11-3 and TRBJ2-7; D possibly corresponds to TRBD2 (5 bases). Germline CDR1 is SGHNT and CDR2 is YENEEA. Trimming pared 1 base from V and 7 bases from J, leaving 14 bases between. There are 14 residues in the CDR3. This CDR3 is CASSLGSLTGEQYF. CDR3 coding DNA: TGTGCCAGCAGCTTAGGATCCCTCACGGGGGAGCAGTACTTC. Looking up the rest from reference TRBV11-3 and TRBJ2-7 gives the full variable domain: EAGVVQSPRYKIIEKKQPVAFWCNPISGHNTLYWYLQNLGQGPELLIRYENEEAVDDSQLPKDRFSAERLKGVDSTLKIQPAELGDSAVYLCASSLGSLTGEQYFGPGTRLTVT.

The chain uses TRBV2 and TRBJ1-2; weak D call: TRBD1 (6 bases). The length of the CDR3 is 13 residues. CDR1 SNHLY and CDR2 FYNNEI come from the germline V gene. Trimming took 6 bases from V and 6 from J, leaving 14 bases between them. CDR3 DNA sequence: TGTGCCAGCAGGGCAGGGGCTGGCGATGGCTACACCTTC. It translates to CASRAGAGDGYTF.

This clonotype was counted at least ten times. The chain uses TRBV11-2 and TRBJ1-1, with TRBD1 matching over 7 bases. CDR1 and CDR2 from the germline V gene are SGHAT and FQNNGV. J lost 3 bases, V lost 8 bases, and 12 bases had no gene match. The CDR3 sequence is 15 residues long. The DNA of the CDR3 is TGTGCCAGCTTCAGGGTGGGAGGGGGCGACACTGAAGCTTTCTTT. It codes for CASFRVGGGDTEAFF.

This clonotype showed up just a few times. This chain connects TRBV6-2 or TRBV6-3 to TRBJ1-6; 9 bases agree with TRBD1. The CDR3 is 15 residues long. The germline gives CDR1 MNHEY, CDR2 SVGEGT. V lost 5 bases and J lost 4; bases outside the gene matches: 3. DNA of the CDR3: TGTGCCAGCAGTCCCGGGACAGGGTATAATTCACCCCTCCACTTT. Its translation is CASSPGTGYNSPLHF.

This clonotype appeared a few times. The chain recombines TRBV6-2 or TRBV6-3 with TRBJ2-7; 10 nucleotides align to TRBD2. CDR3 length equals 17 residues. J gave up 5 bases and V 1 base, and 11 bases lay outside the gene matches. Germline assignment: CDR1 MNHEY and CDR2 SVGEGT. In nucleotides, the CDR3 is TGTGCCAGCAGTTACTGGACTGGGCTAGCGGGAGATGACGAGCAGTACTTC. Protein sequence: CASSYWTGLAGDDEQYF.

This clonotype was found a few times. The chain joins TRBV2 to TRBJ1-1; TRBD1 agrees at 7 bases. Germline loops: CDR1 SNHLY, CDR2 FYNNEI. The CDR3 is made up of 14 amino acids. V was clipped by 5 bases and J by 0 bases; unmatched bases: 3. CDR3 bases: TGTGCCAGCAGTCGACAGGGCATGAACACTGAAGCTTTCTTT. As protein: CASSRQGMNTEAFF.

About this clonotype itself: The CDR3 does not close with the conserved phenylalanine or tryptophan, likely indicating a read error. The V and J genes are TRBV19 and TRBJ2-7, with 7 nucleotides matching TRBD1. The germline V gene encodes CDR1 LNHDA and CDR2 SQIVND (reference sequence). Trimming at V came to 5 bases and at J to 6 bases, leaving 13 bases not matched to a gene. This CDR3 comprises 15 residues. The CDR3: CASSSIFDRVGEQYL. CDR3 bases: TGTGCCAGTAGTTCCATCTTTGACAGGGTAGGCGAGCAGTACTTA.

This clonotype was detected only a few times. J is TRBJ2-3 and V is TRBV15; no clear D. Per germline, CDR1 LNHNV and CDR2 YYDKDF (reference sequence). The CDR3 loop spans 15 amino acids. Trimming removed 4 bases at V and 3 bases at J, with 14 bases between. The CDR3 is CATSTFGIGTDTQYF. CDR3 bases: TGTGCCACCAGCACATTCGGAATTGGGACAGATACGCAGTATTTT.

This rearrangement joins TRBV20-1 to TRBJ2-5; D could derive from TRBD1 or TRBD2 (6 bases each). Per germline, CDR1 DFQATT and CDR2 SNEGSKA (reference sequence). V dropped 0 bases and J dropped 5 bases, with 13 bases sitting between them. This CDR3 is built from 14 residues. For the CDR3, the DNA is TGCAGTGCTAGAGATCCGGGGGCGCGTGAGACCCAGTACTTC. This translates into CSARDPGARETQYF.

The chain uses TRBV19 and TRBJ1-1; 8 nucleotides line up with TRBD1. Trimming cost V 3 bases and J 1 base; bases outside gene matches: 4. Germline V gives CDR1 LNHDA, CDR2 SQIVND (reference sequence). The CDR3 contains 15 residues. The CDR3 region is CASSIPGGGNTEAFF. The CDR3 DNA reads TGTGCCAGTAGTATCCCAGGGGGCGGGAACACTGAAGCTTTCTTT. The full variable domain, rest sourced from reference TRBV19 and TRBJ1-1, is DGGITQSPKYLFRKEGQNVTLSCEQNLNHDAMYWYRQDPGQGLRLIYYSQIVNDFQKGDIAEGYSVSREKKESFPLTVTSAQKNPTAFYLCASSIPGGGNTEAFFGQGTRLTVV.

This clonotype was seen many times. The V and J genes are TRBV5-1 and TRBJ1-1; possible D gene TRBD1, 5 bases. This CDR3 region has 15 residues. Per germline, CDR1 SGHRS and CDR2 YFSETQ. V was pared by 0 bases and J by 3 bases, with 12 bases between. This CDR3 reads CASSLVIGGDTEAFF. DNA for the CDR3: TGCGCCAGCAGCTTGGTAATAGGAGGGGACACTGAAGCTTTCTTT. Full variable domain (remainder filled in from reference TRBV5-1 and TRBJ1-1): KAGVTQTPRYLIKTRGQQVTLSCSPISGHRSVSWYQQTPGQGLQFLFEYFSETQRNKGNFPGRFSGRQFSNSRSEMNVSTLELGDSALYLCASSLVIGGDTEAFFGQGTRLTVV.